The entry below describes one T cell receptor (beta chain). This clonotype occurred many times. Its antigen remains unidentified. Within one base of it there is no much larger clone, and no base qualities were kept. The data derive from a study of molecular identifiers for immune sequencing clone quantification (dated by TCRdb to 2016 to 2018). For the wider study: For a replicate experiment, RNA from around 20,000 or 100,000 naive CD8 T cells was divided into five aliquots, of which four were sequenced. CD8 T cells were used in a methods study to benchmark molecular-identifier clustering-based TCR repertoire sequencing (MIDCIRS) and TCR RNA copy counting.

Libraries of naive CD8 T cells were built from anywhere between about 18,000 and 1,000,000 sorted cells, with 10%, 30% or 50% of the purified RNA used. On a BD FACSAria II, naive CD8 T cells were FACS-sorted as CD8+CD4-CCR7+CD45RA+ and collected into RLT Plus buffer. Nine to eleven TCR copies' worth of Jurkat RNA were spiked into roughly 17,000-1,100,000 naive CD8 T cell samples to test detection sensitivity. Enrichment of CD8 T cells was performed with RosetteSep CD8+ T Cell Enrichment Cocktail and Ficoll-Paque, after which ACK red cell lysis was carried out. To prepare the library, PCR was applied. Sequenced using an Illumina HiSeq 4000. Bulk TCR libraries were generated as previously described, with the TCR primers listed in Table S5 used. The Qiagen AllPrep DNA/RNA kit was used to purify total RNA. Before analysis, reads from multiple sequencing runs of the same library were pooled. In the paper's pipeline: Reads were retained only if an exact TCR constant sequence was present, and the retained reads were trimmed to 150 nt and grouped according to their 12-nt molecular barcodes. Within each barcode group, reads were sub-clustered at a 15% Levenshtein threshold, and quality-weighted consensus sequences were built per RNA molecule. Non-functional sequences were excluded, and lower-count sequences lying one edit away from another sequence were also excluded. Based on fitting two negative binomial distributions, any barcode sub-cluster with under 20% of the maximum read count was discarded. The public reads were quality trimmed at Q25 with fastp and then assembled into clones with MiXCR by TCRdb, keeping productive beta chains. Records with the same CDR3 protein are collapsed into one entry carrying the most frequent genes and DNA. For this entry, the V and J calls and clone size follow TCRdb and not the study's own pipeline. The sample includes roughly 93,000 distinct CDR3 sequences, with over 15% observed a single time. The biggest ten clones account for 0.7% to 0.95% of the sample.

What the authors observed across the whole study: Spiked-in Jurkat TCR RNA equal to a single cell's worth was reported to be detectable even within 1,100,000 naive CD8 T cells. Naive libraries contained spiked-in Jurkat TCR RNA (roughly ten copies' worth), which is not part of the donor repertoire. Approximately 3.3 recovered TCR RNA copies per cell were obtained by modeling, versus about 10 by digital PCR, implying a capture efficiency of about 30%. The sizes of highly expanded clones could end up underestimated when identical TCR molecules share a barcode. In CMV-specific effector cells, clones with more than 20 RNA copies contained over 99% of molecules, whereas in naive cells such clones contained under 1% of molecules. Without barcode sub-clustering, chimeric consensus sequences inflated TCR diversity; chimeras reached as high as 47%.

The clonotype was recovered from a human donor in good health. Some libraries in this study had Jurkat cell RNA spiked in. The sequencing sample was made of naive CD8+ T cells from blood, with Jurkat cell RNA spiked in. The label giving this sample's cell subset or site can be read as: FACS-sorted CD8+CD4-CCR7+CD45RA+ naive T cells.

The CDR3 sequence is CASSQDILQETQYF. The nucleotides are TGCGCCAGCAGCCAAGATATCCTACAAGAGACCCAGTACTTC. The chain couples TRBV4-1 to TRBJ2-5, with the D gene call left open. From the germline V gene, CDR1 is MGHRA and CDR2 is YSYEKL. The CDR3 spans 14 residues, from the cysteine through the phenylalanine. Here the CDR3 DNA is all that survives: 42 bases in frame from base 1. Relative to germline, V is 0 bases shorter and J is 2 bases shorter, with 7 bases between their ends.